Listed here is a single TCR beta chain. The data were obtained in a study of blood T cell repertoires in COVID-19. Study summary: Sites across the United States, Italy and Spain contributed samples from acute and convalescent COVID-19. The analysed material was cDNA or gDNA that came from T cells, B-cell-depleted T cells, or PBMCs.

Per the authors' pipeline: Reference gene primers were amplified, and this amplification served to estimate nucleated cell counts. Sequencing used immunoSEQ multiplex PCR; TCRdb keeps in-frame clones, though not all of them. That table supplies the V and J calls and clone size; D and trimming were determined from the DNA. The sample has more than 200,000 clones, approximately 90% seen once; the top ten hold roughly 6%. This CDR3 region has 14 residues. Trimming took off 3 bases at V and 0 bases at J, with 5 bases between the two ends. The germline V gene encodes CDR1 ENHRY and CDR2 SYGVKD. During active infection, Seattle patients enrolled and were then monitored through disease.

This rearrangement joins TRBV10-3 to TRBJ1-4; unclear D gene. The sample was peripheral blood. The sequence was collected from a woman aged 25-40 years with COVID-19, enrolled during active disease. DNA of the CDR3: TGTGCCATCAGTGATGCAGCAACTAATGAAAAACTGTTTTTT. It translates to CAISDAATNEKLFF.